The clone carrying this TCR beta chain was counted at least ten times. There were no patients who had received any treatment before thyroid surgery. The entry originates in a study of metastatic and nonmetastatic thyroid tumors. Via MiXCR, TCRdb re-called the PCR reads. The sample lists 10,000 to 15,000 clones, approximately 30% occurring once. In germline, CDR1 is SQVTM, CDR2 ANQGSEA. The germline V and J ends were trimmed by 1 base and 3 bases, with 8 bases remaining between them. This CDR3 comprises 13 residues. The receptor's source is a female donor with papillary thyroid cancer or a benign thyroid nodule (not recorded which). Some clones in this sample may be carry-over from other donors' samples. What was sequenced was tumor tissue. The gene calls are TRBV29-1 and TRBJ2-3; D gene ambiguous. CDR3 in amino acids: CSVEAGETDTQYF. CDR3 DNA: TGCAGCGTTGAAGCTGGAGAGACAGATACGCAGTATTTT.